This T cell receptor beta chain was sequenced in a study of cytomegalovirus exposure and HLA in healthy donors (dated by TCRdb to 2017 to 2019). About the investigation overall: According to an earlier analysis of 450 to 650 of the donors, about 170 million T cells yielded 117 million unique TCR beta sequences and about 300 Gb of sequence data. In a later genetic analysis, genome-wide SNP genotypes for about three fifths of the roughly 670 donors were used, and that subset was treated as a discovery cohort. On average, 235,054 unique TCR beta nucleotide sequences were sequenced per donor among more than 350 genotyped donors of the cohort, with roughly a sixth of those sequences being non-productive. A separate validation cohort of roughly 130 different subjects was used in addition to the approximately 700-subject first cohort. The study used immunosequencing to profile the T cell repertoires of several hundred subjects and linked those repertoires to cytomegalovirus serostatus. An earlier analysis of 587 of the donors applied high-throughput TCR beta sequencing to assess whether each TCR beta V gene segment acted as functional or pseudogenic. In the later analysis, no new phenotypic data were used to find candidate immune exposures; instead, reliance was placed on TCR beta sequences and their occurrence across donors. Donor age, sex, ethnicity and CMV serostatus were collected together with the repertoire data. In a later analysis, previously published TCR beta repertoires from about 670 donors were re-analyzed and high-resolution HLA genotyping was added so that TCR occurrence patterns could be studied. Every repertoire in the discovery cohort had been generated on one and the same sequencing platform. The study was designed to test whether signatures of past pathogen exposure could be identified by cataloging public T cell receptors. Both class I and class II loci were covered by HLA typing, at four-digit resolution. Among the roughly 400 genotyped donors, approximately 77% belonged to the genetic ancestry cluster associated with self-reported Caucasian donors. Because of strong linkage in the cohort, a few DR-DQ haplotypes were treated as single units for association and clustering. Typing coverage differed by locus: A, B, C, DRB1 and DQB1 were typed in about 629-640 donors, DQA1 in about 560, DPA1 in some 570, and DPB1 in around 490. High-throughput TCR immunosequencing, statistical association of individual TCRs with disease status, and machine learning were combined to predict cytomegalovirus infection status. Roughly 310 gigabases of sequencing data and approximately 93 million unique TCR sequences were included in an early release covering 550 to 650 HLA-typed donors. Here is what the overall study found, with its caveats: Specific HLA alleles were associated with more than 15,000 TCR beta sequences at a false discovery rate of 0.05 in a later analysis. Compared with the roughly 670-donor mean, donors in an Asian-associated ancestry cluster had fewer N-insertions in productive TCRs, according to a later genetic analysis. When HLA alleles, especially DR and DQ, strongly co-occurred, attributing TCR associations to individual alleles was difficult. Because HLA typing was missing for some donors at each locus, association tests included only the typed subset. The sequencing pipeline was judged likely to have produced a cluster of highly shared sequence variants as a technical artifact. A further reported finding was that TCR beta sequences accurately predicted the HLA-A and HLA-B alleles for most subjects in the first cohort. Most TCR sequences were observed very rarely across donors, whereas some public TCRs were present in many individuals. A total of 150 or so TCR beta chains were listed by the study as associated with cytomegalovirus. A later analysis found that HLA-associated TCR beta chains were more clonally expanded and had lower generation probabilities than equally common non-associated chains. The only immune exposure information available for the cohort was CMV serostatus. According to a later analysis, most CMV-associated TCR beta chains appeared to be HLA-restricted, and the HLA associations seemed to be driven largely by CMV exposure. According to the authors, the approach could potentially be generalized to other disease states and immunological phenotypes. In a later analysis, several top co-occurrence clusters were reported to appear linked to parvovirus B19, influenza, CMV and Epstein-Barr virus. Cytomegalovirus status was reported to be diagnosed by the classifier with high specificity and sensitivity in both the original and validation cohorts. Because counts were too low, some 17 rarely observed V segments, including chromosome 9 orphons, were left out of the earlier analysis of 500 to 650 of the donors. The presence/absence analyses assumed that sequencing depth was roughly uniform across donors, and that assumption may not be true. A later genetic analysis associated a missense DCLRE1C variant with V-gene and J-gene trimming of TCR beta chains, and an independent cohort replicated the association. An earlier analysis of roughly 570 of the donors showed that most TCR beta V segments appeared in productive rearrangements either about 87% or about 30% of the time, which broadly matched IMGT annotations. Because the 87-base-pair reads could not distinguish some IMGT-functional V segments, including TRBV6-2 and TRBV6-3, those segments were excluded. A few of the identified cytomegalovirus-associated TCR beta chains were confirmed in vitro to be specific for cytomegalovirus antigens. Correlated functional status among segregating V segments might be attributable to linkage disequilibrium, but an unknown experimental factor could not be ruled out. The cohort was sequenced for TCR beta chains only, and without alpha or paired-chain data the features that could be detected were limited. A later analysis found that TCR association rates varied across HLA loci, with DRB1 alleles showing the most associated TCRs and HLA-C alleles the fewest.

CDR3 length: 12 amino acids, cysteine to phenylalanine. Only the CDR3 portion is preserved as DNA: 36 bases, with reading frame beginning at the first base. Deletion took 5 bases off V and 12 bases off J, with a span of 14 bases between the germline ends. Reading the germline V gene gives CDR1 SGHAT and CDR2 FQNNGV. Receptor libraries were prepared by the immunoSEQ multiplex PCR assay. The multiplex PCR relied on a mix of 60 forward primers for TCR Vbeta segments and 13 reverse primers for TCR Jbeta segments. Amplification of the CDR3 region of rearranged TCR beta genes was performed with a multiplex PCR assay on genomic DNA. Amplified TCR beta libraries were sequenced as 87-base-pair reads on the Illumina HiSeq System. The original methods were these. A later analysis tallied tens of millions of unique TCR beta chains across the 666 repertoires, and some 10 million of those chains were shared by two or more donors. A nearest-neighbor algorithm error-corrected the raw reads and collapsed the reads into unique sequences, merging closely related sequences to remove PCR and sequencing errors. V, D and J gene segments were assigned by aligning CDR3 sequences to IMGT reference sequences. Each retained sequence needed at least a six-nucleotide match to both a V gene segment and a J gene segment. A rearrangement counted as productive if the CDR3 had no stop codons and remained in frame with V and J, and every other rearrangement counted as non-productive. Following IMGT convention, CDR3 was defined as the stretch from the second conserved V-encoded cysteine up to the conserved J-encoded phenylalanine. Sequences without an unambiguous match to a single V gene segment were excluded from the earlier analysis of 500 to 700 of the donors. An earlier analysis of about 590 of the donors classified V segments as functional when productive rearrangements were above 56.7% and as segregating when the standard deviation between donors was above 5%. To diagnose cytomegalovirus status from the catalog of TCR beta chain sequences, a statistical classification framework was built. V and J gene assignment, in a later analysis, came from comparing TCR nucleotide sequences with IMGT/GENE-DB human TR gene sequences. In a later analysis, CDR3 sequences and most-parsimonious VDJ recombination scenarios were assigned using the TCRdist pipeline. In a later analysis, each TCR beta chain was defined by its CDR3 amino acid sequence together with its V-gene family, and reads without a unique V-gene family were excluded. As a way to deal with suspected cross-contamination and a sequencing artifact, a later analysis dropped hundreds of nucleotide sequences that were highly shared and had low generation probability. In a later analysis, a clonal expansion index for each public chain was calculated from normalized within-repertoire ranks of inferred template counts. A later analysis computed generation probabilities with a VDJ recombination model fitted to out-of-frame rearrangements, and checked the results against IGoR. Hypergeometric tests were used in a later analysis to score TCR-TCR, TCR-HLA and TCR-CMV co-occurrence, with a repertoire-size bias correction applied to the TCR pairs. In a later analysis, false discovery rates were estimated by permuting HLA or CMV assignments 20 times. In a later analysis, co-occurring TCRs were grouped with DBSCAN, and TCRdist sequence similarity was added when clustering was performed within HLA-allele-positive subsets. Co-occurrence clustering excluded repertoires with fewer than 30,000 or more than 120,000 public chains, plus five with anomalous nucleotide sharing. Here the immuneACCESS table is served through TCRdb, limited to in-frame sequences with V and J called. Missing clones are a known gap in these copies; in checked studies unresolved V genes cover under half, and the rest lacks a known reason. That table is the source of V, J and clone size, and D and trimming were worked out from the DNA. The sample has around 97,000 clones on record, roughly three quarters of them singletons. The top ten constitute approximately 4.3% of the sample.

Notes on this clone: This receptor's antigen is unknown. Base qualities are not at hand, and no much larger clone is one base apart.

The cohort consisted of 666 healthy bone marrow donors. At the time of sampling, every cohort member was nominally healthy, though immune exposures that went unrecorded were likely present. The donor tested CMV seropositive and was one of the 289 seropositive cohort members. A peripheral blood sample was collected from each donor, and TCR beta sequencing was performed on peripheral blood mononuclear cells. Genomic DNA extraction from the blood cell samples was performed with the Qiagen DNeasy Blood Extraction Kit. Here the chain combines TRBV11-2 and TRBJ2-1; the D gene is unclear. The specimen sequenced was PBMCs. This clonotype was sampled from a man aged 50 to 59 in good health and CMV-seropositive. Read as DNA, the sequence is TGTGCCAGCAGCCGAGATCGAGACACGCAGTTCTTC. The encoded protein is CASSRDRDTQFF.